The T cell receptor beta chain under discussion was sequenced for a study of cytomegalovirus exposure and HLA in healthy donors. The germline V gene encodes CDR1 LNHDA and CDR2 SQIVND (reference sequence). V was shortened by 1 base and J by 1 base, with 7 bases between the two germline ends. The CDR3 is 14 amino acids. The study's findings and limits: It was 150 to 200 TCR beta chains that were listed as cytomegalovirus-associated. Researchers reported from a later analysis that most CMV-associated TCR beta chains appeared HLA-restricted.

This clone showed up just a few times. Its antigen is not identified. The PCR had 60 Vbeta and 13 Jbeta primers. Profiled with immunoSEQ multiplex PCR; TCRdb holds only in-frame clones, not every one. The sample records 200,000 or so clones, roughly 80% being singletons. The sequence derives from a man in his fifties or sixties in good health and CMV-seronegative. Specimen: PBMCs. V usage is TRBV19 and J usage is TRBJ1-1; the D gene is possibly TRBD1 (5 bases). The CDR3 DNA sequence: TGTGCCAGTAGTATAGGCGGGGGGAACACTGAAGCTTTCTTT. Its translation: CASSIGGGNTEAFF.